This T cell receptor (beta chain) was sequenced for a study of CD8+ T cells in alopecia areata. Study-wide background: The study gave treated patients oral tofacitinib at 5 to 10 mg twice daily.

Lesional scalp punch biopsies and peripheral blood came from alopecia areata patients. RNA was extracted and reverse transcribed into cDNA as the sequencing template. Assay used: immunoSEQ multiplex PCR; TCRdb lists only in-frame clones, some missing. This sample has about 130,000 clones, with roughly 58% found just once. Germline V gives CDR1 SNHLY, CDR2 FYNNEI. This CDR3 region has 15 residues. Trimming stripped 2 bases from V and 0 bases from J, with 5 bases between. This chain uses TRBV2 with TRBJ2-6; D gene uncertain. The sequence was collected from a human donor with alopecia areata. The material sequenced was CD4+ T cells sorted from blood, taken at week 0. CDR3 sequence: CASSESDSGANVLTF. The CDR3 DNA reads TGTGCCAGCAGTGAATCTGACTCTGGGGCCAACGTCCTGACTTTC.